This T cell receptor (beta chain) comes out of a study of T-cell reconstitution after alpha-beta-depleted transplantation in children. Study results and caveats: T-cell numbers and diversity, one year after transplant, stemmed largely from T cells that were newly produced. Two months or so post-transplant, alpha-beta T cells reportedly derived from several hundred expanded graft clones. Diversity of TCRbeta at day 60 was high in some patients, arising from surviving recipient T cells and thymic progenitors.

This clonotype was observed at least ten times. Its antigen is unidentified. Unique molecular identifiers were used in preparing the TCRbeta library. TCRdb re-called the PCR reads with MiXCR, one entry per CDR3 protein. The sample has approximately 31,000 distinct CDR3 sequences, about 6% seen once. The specimen comprised peripheral blood, sampled 60 days after TCRalphabeta/CD19-depleted stem cell transplant. The receptor was derived from a child less than two years old who had a stem cell transplant for acute myeloid leukemia, so the T cells may come from the graft donor.

CDR3 bases: TGTGCCAGCAGCGCCGGACTAGCGGGTGGCGGGGAGCTGTTTTTT. Residues: CASSAGLAGGGELFF. This chain uses TRBV7-2 with TRBJ2-2, with 11 bases fitting TRBD2. The CDR3 is 15 amino acids. With V trimmed by 5 bases and J by 7 bases, 6 bases remained unmatched. Germline V gene sequence: CDR1 SGHTA, CDR2 FQGNSA.